This T cell receptor beta chain was found in a study of patients and donors after allogeneic stem cell transplantation. MiXCR, run by TCRdb on the RT-PCR reads, gives a single entry per CDR3 protein. The data show 100,000 to 130,000 distinct CDR3 sequences, with approximately 40% seen just once and 27% held by the top ten. Germline V gene sequence: CDR1 SGHAT, CDR2 FQNNGV. V was trimmed by 5 bases and J by 7 bases, leaving 20 bases between them. The CDR3 covers 16 residues. This clonotype was detected only a few times. This clonotype was sampled from a human donor who was either an allogeneic HSCT recipient or a stem cell or donor lymphocyte infusion donor (not recorded which). It is not recorded whose cells these are; they may come from a transplant donor. The V and J genes are TRBV11-2 and TRBJ1-4; D might be TRBD1 (6 bases). The sequencing sample was made of blood, either unsorted or a sorted T cell fraction (not recorded which). The CDR3 region is CASSHGFAGVFEKLFF. CDR3 DNA: TGTGCCAGCAGCCACGGGTTTGCAGGGGTGTTTGAAAAACTGTTTTTT.